This TCR beta chain appears in the sequencing data of a study of shared T cell receptors in the human thymus (dated by TCRdb to about 2021). The study in broad terms: The study examined how self-reactive, shared T-cell receptor alpha chains are generated in the human thymus.

Trimming accounts for 3 bases at V and 10 bases at J, while the number of junction bases matched to no gene is 16. Taken from cysteine to phenylalanine, the CDR3 has 18 residues. This entry keeps only the CDR3 DNA: 54 bases, framed from base 1. Looking up the germline V gene (reference sequence) yields CDR1 LNHDA and CDR2 SQIVND. Libraries were made using the immunoSEQ multiplex PCR assay. The table comes from immuneACCESS by way of TCRdb, which keeps in-frame sequences with V and J called. Part of the clones is missing from these tables; in studies checked, under half for an unresolved V gene and the rest for unknown reasons. Here the sample has hundreds of thousands of clones; 80% to 90% occur a single time. 0.008% to 0.011% of the sample is held by the ten biggest clonotypes. Comments on this clone: Its antigen target is currently unknown. No much larger clonotype is one base removed from it; base qualities were not supplied.

The same sample was also studied in work on human thymus T cells. That second publication adds: In Finland, the donors were immunologically healthy infants who were having open corrective cardiac surgery for congenital heart defects. Thymus tissue was obtained as surgical resects removed during corrective cardiac surgery. V and J gene segment usage appeared biased in both thymic and peripheral blood repertoires. Highly overlapping thymic TCR repertoires among unrelated individuals were reported in the related research. The study characterized TCR alpha and beta repertoires from fewer than 10 infant thymus samples and four related peripheral blood samples. The infant donors were about 6 to 244 days old, and the cohort included five to seven males and a couple of females. After being mechanically released from the tissue, thymocytes were kept at -70 degrees C in pellets of about 8.5-32 million cells. A QIAsymphony instrument was used to extract genomic DNA from frozen cell pellets. The immunoSEQ multiplex PCR assay was used to amplify the TCRB and TCRAD loci from a standardized quantity of quality-controlled genomic DNA. The amplicons spanned the V(D)J region and were long enough to cover the CDR3 and allow V and J genes to be identified. The commercial immunoSEQ service was used to sequence amplicons on an Illumina platform. Primer bias and sequencing errors were corrected as previously described, and TCRAD and TCRB were defined on the basis of the IMGT database. Repertoires were analysed with immunoSEQ Analyzer 3.0 and VDJTools, covering basic statistics, V/J segment usage, diversity estimates, rarefaction and pairwise overlap. Diversity was estimated using the Chao1, ChaoE, Efron-Thisted, Shannon and inverse Simpson indices, and was also estimated on datasets down-sampled to the size of the smallest sample. Repertoire overlap was assessed by strict matching of CDR3 nucleotide sequence, V gene and J gene, and clustering was done by Jaccard-based multidimensional scaling. On average, thymus samples gave around 810,000 unique TCRB clonotypes, whereas blood samples gave about 92,000.

Sequencing input: thymocytes. The chain employs TRBV19 and TRBJ1-6, and 9 junctional nucleotides match TRBD1. The source is a girl under three years old with a congenital heart defect. Donor details come from another sample of the same person, matched by shared clones. For the CDR3, the sequence is CASSMKRLPGQGGSPLHF. The sequenced DNA is TGTGCCAGTAGTATGAAAAGACTACCGGGACAGGGTGGGTCACCCCTCCACTTT.